The 14 T cell receptor beta chains presented below share a single source sample, sequenced in a study of read filtering for tumor transcriptome and immune sequencing. This library used around 0.4 ug RNA and molecular barcoded adaptors spanning alpha/delta and beta/gamma chains. TCRdb processed the reads anew with MiXCR; each CDR3 protein has one entry. Of more than 100,000 distinct CDR3 sequences in the sample, under 15% were seen once. The sample was a population of CD138-negative cells sorted from bone marrow. These TCRs come from a donor at least 40 years old with multiple myeloma.

This chain joins TRBV20-1 and TRBJ2-5; the match to TRBD1 covers 7 bases. Trimming cost V 5 bases and J 4 bases; bases outside gene matches: 13. CDR1 is DFQATT and CDR2 is SNEGSKA in the germline V gene (reference sequence). The CDR3 consists of 15 residues. The CDR3 sequence is CSAPKGQPRAETQYF. The CDR3 DNA is TGCAGTGCTCCAAAGGGACAGCCCAGGGCAGAGACCCAGTACTTC.

This clonotype came up many times. The rearrangement uses TRBV12-3 or TRBV12-4 and TRBJ2-3, with TRBD2 matching over 7 bases. Trimming cost V 5 bases and J 6 bases; bases outside gene matches: 23. The CDR3 is 19 residues long. The CDR3 DNA reads as TGTGCCAGCAGTACTGGGCGAAGACAGCGGGGAAGAGGGGTGGATACGCAGTATTTT. It encodes CASSTGRRQRGRGVDTQYF.

The sample holds many counts of this clonotype. The chain joins TRBV10-3 to TRBJ2-5; 7 nucleotides match TRBD2. Germline trimming cut 0 bases from V and 5 bases from J; bases unmatched to any gene: 3. Germline CDR1 reads ENHRY; CDR2 reads SYGVKD. This CDR3 spans 14 amino acids. CDR3 loop: CAISESAGEETQYF. The CDR3, as DNA: TGTGCCATCAGTGAGTCGGCGGGGGAGGAGACCCAGTACTTC.

This clonotype was counted many times. This chain joins TRBV20-1 and TRBJ2-1, with D perhaps given as TRBD1 or TRBD2 (5 bases each). Germline values: CDR1 DFQATT, CDR2 SNEGSKA (reference sequence). This CDR3 is 11 amino acids long. The V end lost 5 bases, the J end lost 7 bases, and 9 bases lay between the germline ends. In DNA, the CDR3 is TGCAGTGCTCCCTGGGGGAATGAGCAGTTCTTC. Its translation is CSAPWGNEQFF.

At least ten counts were recorded for this clonotype. The CDR3 reads CASSEAGSYTGELFF. In DNA, the CDR3 is TGCGCCAGCAGTGAGGCGGGATCCTACACCGGGGAGCTGTTTTTT. The chain has TRBV10-1 and TRBJ2-2; the D gene is possibly TRBD2 (6 bases). V lost 2 bases, J lost 3 bases, and 10 bases lay in between. CDR1 and CDR2 (germline): WNHNN, SYGVQD (reference sequence). The CDR3 is made up of 15 amino acids.

This clonotype was detected only a few times. The chain couples TRBV9 to TRBJ1-1; D unresolved. Trimming shortened V by 0 bases and J by 3 bases, and 9 bases separated the two germline ends. Germline loops: CDR1 SGDLS, CDR2 YYNGEE. The CDR3 sequence is 14 residues long. In nucleotides, the CDR3 is TGTGCCAGCAGCGTAGAAGGCACCTACACTGAAGCTTTCTTT. This translates into CASSVEGTYTEAFF.

This clonotype has ten or more counts. Written as DNA, the CDR3 is TGTGCCAGCAGCCCCCGGTTAGGTGGAAACAATGAGCAGTTCTTC. This encodes CASSPRLGGNNEQFF. The rearrangement joins TRBV7-6 to TRBJ2-1; D gene unclear. The CDR3 sequence is 15 residues long. V gave up 5 bases and J gave up 5 bases, with 16 bases separating them. In germline, CDR1 is SGHVS, CDR2 FNYEAQ. Drawing the rest from reference TRBV7-6 and TRBJ2-1, the complete variable domain is GAGVSQSPRYKVTKRGQDVALRCDPISGHVSLYWYRQALGQGPEFLTYFNYEAQQDKSGLPNDRFSAERPEGSISTLTIQRTEQRDSAMYRCASSPRLGGNNEQFFGPGTRLTVL.

This clonotype was counted a few times. The chain has TRBV3-1 and TRBJ2-3; 7 bases agree with TRBD2. The CDR3 runs to 13 residues. Per the germline V gene, CDR1 is LGHDT and CDR2 is YNNKEL (reference sequence). With V trimmed by 7 bases and J by 3 bases, 4 bases remained unmatched. The CDR3 DNA reads TGTGCCAGCAACCTGGGGGGGACAGATACGCAGTATTTT. It specifies CASNLGGTDTQYF.

On this clonotype itself: A much larger clone sits a single nucleotide away, making a read error possible. The gene calls are TRBV5-1 and TRBJ2-1; D is uncertain. CDR3 length: 13 residues. In germline, CDR1 is SGHRS, CDR2 YFSETQ. V was clipped by 0 bases and J by 12 bases, with 13 bases between them. CDR3 amino acids: CASSLEVGDGQFF. The CDR3 nucleotides read TGCGCCAGCAGCTTGGAAGTAGGCGATGGGCAGTTCTTC.

Worth noting for this clonotype: A much larger clone differs by one base, so this may be a read error. The rearrangement links TRBV29-1 to TRBJ2-2, with D maybe TRBD2 (5 bases). The CDR3 has 13 residues. Looked up from germline, CDR1 is SQVTM and CDR2 is ANQGSEA. The CDR3 protein is CSAPGLNTGELLF. CDR3 nucleotide sequence: TGCAGCGCGCCCGGGCTAAACACCGGGGAGCTGCTTTTT.

In this sample, this clonotype turned up many times. The V call is TRBV20-1, the J call TRBJ2-5; D gene ambiguous. CDR1 and CDR2 (germline): DFQATT, SNEGSKA (reference sequence). The V end was cut by 6 bases, the J end by 5 bases, with 13 bases between. The CDR3 loop spans 12 amino acids. CDR3 sequence: CSARHYSETQYF. The CDR3 nucleotides read TGCAGTGCCCGCCACTATAGCGAGACCCAGTACTTC.

This clonotype was seen ten or more times. The chain couples TRBV19 to TRBJ2-6; 10 bases line up with TRBD1. Germline assignment: CDR1 LNHDA and CDR2 SQIVND (reference sequence). The trim removed 0 bases at V and 0 bases at J, leaving 8 bases unmatched. The length of the CDR3 is 20 residues. The CDR3 spells CASSIDLVGTGVSGANVLTF. CDR3 nucleotides: TGTGCCAGTAGTATAGATCTTGTCGGGACAGGGGTCTCTGGGGCCAACGTCCTGACTTTC.

The V and J genes are TRBV29-1 and TRBJ1-1; D gene ambiguous. CDR3 length equals 12 residues. The germline gives CDR1 SQVTM, CDR2 ANQGSEA. Trimming cost V 2 bases and J 11 bases, with 15 bases left between them. CDR3: CSVEIGGRGAFF. The CDR3 nucleotides read TGCAGCGTTGAAATAGGCGGACGTGGGGCTTTCTTT.

This clonotype was picked up many times. The chain couples TRBV24-1 to TRBJ2-2; weak D call: TRBD1 (5 bases). The length of the CDR3 is 16 residues. Between the trimmed V and J ends, which lost 4 bases and 1 base, there was a span of 12 bases. Germline CDR1 reads KGHDR; CDR2 reads SFDVKD. The CDR3 is CATSDPGPMNTGELFF. The CDR3 bases are TGTGCCACCAGTGACCCAGGGCCAATGAACACCGGGGAGCTGTTTTTT.